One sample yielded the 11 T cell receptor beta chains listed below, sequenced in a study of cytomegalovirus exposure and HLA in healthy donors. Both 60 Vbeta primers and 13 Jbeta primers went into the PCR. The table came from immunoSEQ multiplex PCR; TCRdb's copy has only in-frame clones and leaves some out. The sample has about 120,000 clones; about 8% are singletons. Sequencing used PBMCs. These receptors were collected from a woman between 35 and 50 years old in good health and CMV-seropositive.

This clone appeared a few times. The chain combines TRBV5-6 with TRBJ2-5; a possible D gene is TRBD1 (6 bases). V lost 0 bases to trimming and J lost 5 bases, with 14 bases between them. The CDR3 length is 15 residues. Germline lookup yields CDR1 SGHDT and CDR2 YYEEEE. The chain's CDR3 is CASSLVAGDGETQYF. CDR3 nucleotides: TGTGCCAGCAGCTTGGTGGCAGGGGATGGGGAGACCCAGTACTTC.

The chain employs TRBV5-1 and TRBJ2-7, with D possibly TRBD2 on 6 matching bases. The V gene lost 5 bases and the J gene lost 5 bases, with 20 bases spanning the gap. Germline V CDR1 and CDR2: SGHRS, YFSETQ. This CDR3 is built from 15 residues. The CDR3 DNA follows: TGCGCCAGCAGAACCGCAGGGTCCTGGGGGGACGAGCAGTACTTC. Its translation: CASRTAGSWGDEQYF.

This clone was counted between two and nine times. The CDR3 here is CASSLSGGPYNEQFF. CDR3 DNA sequence: TGTGCCAGCAGCTTAAGTGGGGGCCCCTACAATGAGCAGTTCTTC. This rearrangement joins TRBV7-2 to TRBJ2-1, with D possibly being TRBD1 (6 bases). V was trimmed by 2 bases and J by 2 bases, leaving 10 bases between them. The CDR3 spans 15 residues. The germline gives CDR1 SGHTA, CDR2 FQGNSA.

CDR3 loop: CASSGQGYSNQPQHF. DNA for the CDR3: TGTGCCAGCAGTGGACAGGGCTATAGCAATCAGCCCCAGCATTTT. J is TRBJ1-5 and V is TRBV6-1, with TRBD1 identical over 7 bases. CDR1 and CDR2 (germline): MNHNS, SASEGT. V was pared by 4 bases and J by 0 bases, with 3 bases of the junction left unmatched. The CDR3 consists of 15 residues.

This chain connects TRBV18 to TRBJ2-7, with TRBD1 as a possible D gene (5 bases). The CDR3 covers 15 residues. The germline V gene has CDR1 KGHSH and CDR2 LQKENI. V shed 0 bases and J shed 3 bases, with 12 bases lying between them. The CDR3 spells CASSPPSQAIYEQYF. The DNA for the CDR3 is TGTGCCAGCTCACCACCCTCACAGGCTATCTACGAGCAGTACTTC.

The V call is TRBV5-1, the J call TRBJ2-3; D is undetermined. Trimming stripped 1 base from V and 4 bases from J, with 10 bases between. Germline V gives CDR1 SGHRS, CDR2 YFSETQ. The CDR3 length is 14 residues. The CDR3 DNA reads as TGCGCCAGCAGCTTGAAGCCCTTTGCAGATACGCAGTATTTT. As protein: CASSLKPFADTQYF. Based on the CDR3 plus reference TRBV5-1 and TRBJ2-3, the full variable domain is KAGVTQTPRYLIKTRGQQVTLSCSPISGHRSVSWYQQTPGQGLQFLFEYFSETQRNKGNFPGRFSGRQFSNSRSEMNVSTLELGDSALYLCASSLKPFADTQYFGPGTRLTVL.

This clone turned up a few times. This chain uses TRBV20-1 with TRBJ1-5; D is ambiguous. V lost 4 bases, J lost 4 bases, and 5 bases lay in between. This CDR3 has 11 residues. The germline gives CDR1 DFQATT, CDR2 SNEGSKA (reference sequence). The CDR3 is CSATENQPQHF. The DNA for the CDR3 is TGCAGTGCTACGGAGAATCAGCCCCAGCATTTT.

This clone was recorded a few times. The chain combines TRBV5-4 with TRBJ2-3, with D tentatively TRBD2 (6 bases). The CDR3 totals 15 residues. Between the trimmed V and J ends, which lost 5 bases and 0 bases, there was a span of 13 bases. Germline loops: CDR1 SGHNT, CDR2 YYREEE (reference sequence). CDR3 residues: CASSFSGSSTDTQYF. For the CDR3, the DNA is TGTGCCAGCAGTTTTAGCGGCTCTAGCACAGATACGCAGTATTTT.

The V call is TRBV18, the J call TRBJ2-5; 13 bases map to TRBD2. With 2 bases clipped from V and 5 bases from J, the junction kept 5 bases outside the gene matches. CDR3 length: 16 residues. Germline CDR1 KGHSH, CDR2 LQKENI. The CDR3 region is CASSPVGTSGAETQYF. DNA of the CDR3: TGTGCCAGCTCACCAGTGGGGACTAGCGGGGCCGAGACCCAGTACTTC. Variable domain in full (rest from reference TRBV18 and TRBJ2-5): NAGVMQNPRHLVRRRGQEARLRCSPMKGHSHVYWYRQLPEEGLKFMVYLQKENIIDESGMPKERFSAEFPKEGPSILRIQQVVRGDSAAYFCASSPVGTSGAETQYFGPGTRLLVL.

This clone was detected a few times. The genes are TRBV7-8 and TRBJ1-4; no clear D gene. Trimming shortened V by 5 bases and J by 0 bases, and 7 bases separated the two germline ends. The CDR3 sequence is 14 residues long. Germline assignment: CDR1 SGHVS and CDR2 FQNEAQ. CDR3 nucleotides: TGTGCCAGCAGCCCAGTTGCAACTAATGAAAAACTGTTTTTT. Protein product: CASSPVATNEKLFF.

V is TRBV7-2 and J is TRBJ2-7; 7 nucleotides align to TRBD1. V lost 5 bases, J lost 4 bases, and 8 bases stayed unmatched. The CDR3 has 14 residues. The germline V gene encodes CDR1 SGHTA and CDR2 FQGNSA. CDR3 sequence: CASSNRDSQYEQYF. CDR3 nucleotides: TGTGCCAGCAGCAACCGGGACAGTCAATACGAGCAGTACTTC.